A selection of T cell receptor beta chains follows, all from one sample in a study of T cells in Graves' hyperthyroidism and ophthalmopathy. TCRdb re-called the multiplex PCR reads through MiXCR, storing one row per CDR3 protein. The data hold 600,000 or so distinct CDR3 sequences, with approximately 15% observed a single time. Sequenced: blood. Receptors originate from a woman between 18 and 29 years old with Graves' ophthalmopathy. CDR3s include the opening cysteine and the closing phenylalanine or tryptophan. The D gene is left open where the match is weak. Not every row has a clone size; where given, it reads once, few, many or a size class.

cdr3_nt | cdr3_aa | v_call | d_call | clone_size | j_call
TGTGCCAGTAGTCGGGACAGGGGGCAAGTCGGGGAGACCCAGTACTTC | CASSRDRGQVGETQYF | TRBV19 | TRBD1 | . | TRBJ2-5
TGTGCCAGCAGCTTGGAGTGGAGACAGGGATCCGGCTACACCTTC | CASSLEWRQGSGYTF | TRBV5-1 | TRBD1 | . | TRBJ1-2
TGTGCCACCAAGACAGGGTTCGGTAATTCACCCCTCCACTTT | CATKTGFGNSPLHF | TRBV11-2 | TRBD1 | . | TRBJ1-6
TGTGCCAGCCGGGAGGGCCCGAGAGATACGCAGTATTTT | CASREGPRDTQYF | TRBV6-1 | TRBD2 | . | TRBJ2-3
TGCGCCAGCAGCCAAGGTAGACTAGCCACAGATACGCAGTATTTT | CASSQGRLATDTQYF | TRBV4-3 | TRBD2 | few | TRBJ2-3
TGTGCCAGCAGCCGTTTAGCGCAGAACAATGAGCAGTTCTTC | CASSRLAQNNEQFF | TRBV7-8 | . | many | TRBJ2-1
TGTGCCAGCAGCGTAGAGGCGCGGGAGTTCCCCAATGAGCAGTTCTTC | CASSVEAREFPNEQFF | TRBV9 | TRBD2 | few | TRBJ2-1
TGTGCCAGCTCTAGCGAGCGCACAGATACGCAGTATTTT | CASSSERTDTQYF | TRBV7-9 | . | many | TRBJ2-3
TGTGCCAGCAACCTGCCCAGGGGTGAGACCCAGTACTTC | CASNLPRGETQYF | TRBV7-2 | . | many | TRBJ2-5
TGTGCCAGCACCTTGACTAGCGGAGGGGGTGAGCAGTTCTTC | CASTLTSGGGEQFF | TRBV6-2/TRBV6-3 | TRBD2 | many | TRBJ2-1
TGTGCCAGCAGCTCTGACGGGACAGGGTACCGCAATGAGCAGTTCTTC | CASSSDGTGYRNEQFF | TRBV7-9 | TRBD1 | many | TRBJ2-1
TGCGCCAGCAGCTTAGGACAGGGGTCCTACCTTGAGCAGTTCTTC | CASSLGQGSYLEQFF | TRBV5-1 | TRBD1 | . | TRBJ2-1
TGTGCCAGCAGTTACTGGAACAATGAGCAGTTCTTC | CASSYWNNEQFF | TRBV28 | . | few | TRBJ2-1
TGTGCCAGCATCCTACCGAACTATAGCAATCAGCCCCAGCATTTT | CASILPNYSNQPQHF | TRBV7-9 | . | . | TRBJ1-5
TGCGCCAGCAGCCAAGATAGTGCCGGCCCTTGGCAGTACTTC | CASSQDSAGPWQYF | TRBV4-1 | . | . | TRBJ2-7
TGTGCCAGCAGCTACGCCGGGACTAGCGGGAGCCGAGATACGCAGTATTTT | CASSYAGTSGSRDTQYF | TRBV7-8 | TRBD2 | . | TRBJ2-3
TGTGCCAGCAGTCAACTTAGTGCCGGCACAGATACGCAGTATTTT | CASSQLSAGTDTQYF | TRBV6-1 | . | . | TRBJ2-3
TGTGCCAGCAGAACGGGGACGTATCCAACTAATGAAAAACTGTTTTTT | CASRTGTYPTNEKLFF | TRBV6-1 | . | . | TRBJ1-4
TGTGCCAGCAGCCCGTGGGACAGGGGGGGGACCGGGGAGCTGTTTTTT | CASSPWDRGGTGELFF | TRBV3-1 | TRBD1 | . | TRBJ2-2
TGCAGTGCTAGAGGACTAGCGGGAGGGTCCAATGAGCAGTTCTTC | CSARGLAGGSNEQFF | TRBV20-1 | TRBD2 | many | TRBJ2-1
TGTGCCAGCAGCTTAAGGTTGTTGTCGGAGACCCAGTACTTC | CASSLRLLSETQYF | TRBV5-4 | . | few | TRBJ2-5
TGTGCCAGCAGCCCGACAGGGACCCAAGAGACCCAGTACTTC | CASSPTGTQETQYF | TRBV5-4 | TRBD1 | . | TRBJ2-5
TGCAGCGTTGAAGATTCCCAGGGCGGGGAAGCTTTCTTT | CSVEDSQGGEAFF | TRBV29-1 | . | many | TRBJ1-1